Listed below are T cell receptor beta chains from one sample, sequenced in a study of CD8 T cells in ankylosing spondylitis. TCRdb redid the calling of the 5' RACE reads with MiXCR, one entry per CDR3 protein. This repertoire shows about 260,000 distinct CDR3 sequences, under 30% found once; its top ten account for 0.6% to 0.75%. Sequencing was done on a sample of blood, either unsorted or a sorted T cell fraction (not recorded which). The receptor source for this set is a male donor with ankylosing spondylitis or in good health (not recorded which). Each CDR3 is given with its conserved first and last residue.

TRBV7-8,TRBJ1-4,CASSARRFSNEKLFF
TRBV10-3,TRBJ2-7,CAISERQTDEQYF
TRBV6-2/TRBV6-3,TRBJ2-7,CASNNGGYEQYF
TRBV10-3,TRBJ2-1,CATSGTGGPDNEQFF
TRBV29-1,TRBJ2-3,CSVEGWERTDRTDTQYF
TRBV12-3/TRBV12-4,TRBJ2-4,CASSSFGVKAKNIQYF
TRBV18,TRBJ2-2,CASSGTHRTGELFF
TRBV20-1,TRBJ2-5,CSARKDPINQETQYF
TRBV20-1,TRBJ2-1,CSAPSSTWGDEQFF
TRBV6-1,TRBJ1-6,CASRQGLASPLHF
TRBV5-1,TRBJ1-5,CASSLSPNQPQHF
TRBV2,TRBJ2-7,CASSDDRFGYEQYF
TRBV20-1,TRBJ2-1,CSFKGSYNEQFF
TRBV24-1,TRBJ2-7,CATSDSGVEQYF
TRBV12-3/TRBV12-4,TRBJ2-3,CASSLAYRDTLYF